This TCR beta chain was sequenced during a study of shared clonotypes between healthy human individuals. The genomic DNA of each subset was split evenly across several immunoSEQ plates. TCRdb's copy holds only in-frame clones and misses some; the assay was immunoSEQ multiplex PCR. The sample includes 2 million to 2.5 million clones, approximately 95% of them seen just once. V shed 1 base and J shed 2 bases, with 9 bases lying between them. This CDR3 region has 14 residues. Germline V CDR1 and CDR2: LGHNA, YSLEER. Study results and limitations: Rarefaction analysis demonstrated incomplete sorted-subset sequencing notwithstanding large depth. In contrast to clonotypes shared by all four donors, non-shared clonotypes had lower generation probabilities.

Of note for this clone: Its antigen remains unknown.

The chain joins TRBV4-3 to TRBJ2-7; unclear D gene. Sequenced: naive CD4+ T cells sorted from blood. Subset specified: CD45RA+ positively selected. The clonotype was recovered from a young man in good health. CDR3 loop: CASSQVVLAYEQYF. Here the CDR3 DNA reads TGCGCCAGCAGCCAAGTAGTTCTGGCCTACGAGCAGTACTTC.